The clone carrying this TCR beta chain was counted once. The CDR3 has 14 residues. Trimming took 5 bases from V and 3 from J, leaving 13 bases between them. Germline CDR1 MDHEN, CDR2 SYDVKM. The record originates from a study of blood T cell repertoires in COVID-19. About the study: Samples of COVID-19 (acute and convalescent) were obtained from the United States, Italy and Spain. Sources were T cells, B-cell-depleted T cells, or PBMCs; the material itself was cDNA or gDNA.

As handled by the study authors: Amplification with reference gene primers provided the estimates of nucleated cell counts. Profiling relied on immunoSEQ multiplex PCR, and the TCRdb table lists in-frame clones only, not all of them. Clone size and the V and J calls come from that table; the DNA yielded D and trimming. The data show 200,000 or so clones, roughly 84% seen once. The sequencing input was peripheral blood. This clonotype was obtained from a woman between 35 and 50 years old who had recovered from COVID-19. The chain links TRBV28 to TRBJ1-2; TRBD1 might be the D (6 bases). The CDR3, as DNA: TGTGCCAGCAGTCGGACCCAGGGGTACTATGGCTACACCTTC. It yields the protein CASSRTQGYYGYTF.